The 10 T cell receptor beta chains listed next were all sequenced from one sample in a study of control samples from healthy donors and cancer patients (TCRdb year 2020). Receptor amplification or capture employed the immunoSEQ multiplex PCR assay. The table was pulled from immuneACCESS by TCRdb, which kept in-frame rearrangements only. Such tables lose some clones; where checked, under half of the loss comes from unresolved V genes, and the rest has no known cause. Per the sample table, the count is under 200,000 clones. The ten biggest clones cover 2.2% of the sample. Sequencing was carried out using blood. The receptor source for this set is a woman younger than 45 in good health.

The genes are TRBV5-1 and TRBJ2-5; D is unclear. Trimming removed 5 bases from V and 7 bases from J, with 9 bases in between. CDR3 size: 11 residues. Germline V gives CDR1 SGHRS, CDR2 YFSETQ. The CDR3 DNA reads TGCGCCAGCAGTTGGGTGGCGACCCAGTACTTC. Protein product: CASSWVATQYF. The complete variable domain, with remaining parts taken from reference TRBV5-1 and TRBJ2-5, reads KAGVTQTPRYLIKTRGQQVTLSCSPISGHRSVSWYQQTPGQGLQFLFEYFSETQRNKGNFPGRFSGRQFSNSRSEMNVSTLELGDSALYLCASSWVATQYFGPGTRLLVL.

CDR3 residues: CASSLVWSTVGQFF. CDR3 nucleotide sequence: TGTGCCAGCAGCTTAGTATGGTCGACGGTTGGGCAGTTCTTC. The chain employs TRBV11-1 and TRBJ2-1; D is ambiguous. Germline lookup yields CDR1 SGHAT and CDR2 FQDESV (reference sequence). The V end lost 1 base, the J end lost 12 bases, and 16 bases lay between the germline ends. The CDR3 sequence is 14 residues long.

The V gene is TRBV10-3, the J gene TRBJ2-3; 8 positions agree with TRBD2. The CDR3 spans 17 residues. The junction had 7 bases not matched to a gene; V was cut back by 0 bases and J by 2 bases. Germline CDR1 ENHRY, CDR2 SYGVKD. Here the CDR3 reads CAISESGAGGSTDTQYF. DNA of the CDR3: TGTGCCATCAGTGAGTCGGGCGCGGGGGGTTCCACAGATACGCAGTATTTT.

This sequence joins TRBV9 and TRBJ1-1; D gene ambiguous. V was cut by 0 bases and J by 1 base, with 4 bases left in between. CDR3 length equals 13 residues. Germline V CDR1 and CDR2: SGDLS, YYNGEE. The chain's CDR3 is CASSVGANTEAFF. The CDR3 coding sequence is TGTGCCAGCAGCGTAGGAGCGAACACTGAAGCTTTCTTT.

The chain recombines TRBV10-1 with TRBJ2-7; D gene unclear. Germline CDR1 and CDR2: WNHNN and SYGVQD (reference sequence). V was clipped by 3 bases and J by 2 bases, with 8 bases between them. The CDR3 has 13 residues. CDR3 in amino acids: CASSDAGPYEQYF. In DNA, the CDR3 is TGCGCCAGCAGTGACGCCGGACCCTACGAGCAGTACTTC.

The chain couples TRBV5-1 to TRBJ2-3; 9 bases map to TRBD2. Trimming took 0 bases from V and 7 from J; bases not matched to a gene: 12. Germline CDR1 SGHRS, CDR2 YFSETQ. This CDR3 contains 17 residues. In DNA, the CDR3 is TGCGCCAGCAGCTTGGAGGGCGGGGGGGCCCTCGGAAATACGCAGTATTTT. It yields the protein CASSLEGGGALGNTQYF. The entire variable domain, with the rest obtained from reference TRBV5-1 and TRBJ2-3, is as follows: KAGVTQTPRYLIKTRGQQVTLSCSPISGHRSVSWYQQTPGQGLQFLFEYFSETQRNKGNFPGRFSGRQFSNSRSEMNVSTLELGDSALYLCASSLEGGGALGNTQYFGPGTRLTVL.

The rearrangement uses TRBV2 and TRBJ1-4, with 7 nucleotides matching TRBD1. The CDR3 spans 16 residues. V lost 8 bases to trimming and J lost 4 bases; unmatched junction nucleotides: 13. Germline values: CDR1 SNHLY, CDR2 FYNNEI. DNA for the CDR3: TGTGCCAGCCGGGACAGCCCAAGCCGAAGTAATGAAAAACTGTTTTTT. Translating it yields CASRDSPSRSNEKLFF.

The CDR3: CASRGTERATPLHF. The CDR3 coding sequence is TGTGCCAGCAGGGGGACCGAGCGCGCGACACCCCTCCACTTT. The rearrangement links TRBV28 to TRBJ1-6; TRBD1 might be the D (5 bases). V was shortened by 6 bases and J by 11 bases, with 17 bases between the two germline ends. Germline V gene lookup returns CDR1 MDHEN and CDR2 SYDVKM. The CDR3 is 14 amino acids.

The V and J genes are TRBV6-6 and TRBJ2-3, with TRBD1 matching 8 bases. J was trimmed by 3 bases and V by 7 bases; bases with no gene match: 6. CDR1 is MNHNY, CDR2 SVGAGI, per germline (reference sequence). The length of the CDR3 is 14 residues. CDR3 sequence reads: CASTGQGTTDTQYF. DNA of the CDR3: TGTGCCAGCACCGGACAGGGTACGACAGATACGCAGTATTTT.

The chain has TRBV6-5 and TRBJ1-6, with 7 bases identical to TRBD1. The germline CDR1 and CDR2 sequences are MNHEY and SVGAGI. CDR3 length: 14 amino acids. The V gene end was trimmed by 8 bases and the J gene end by 9 bases; junction bases not matched to a gene: 10. CDR3 amino acids: CASYQPAGGSPLHF. Here the CDR3 DNA reads TGTGCCAGCTATCAACCGGCAGGGGGTTCACCCCTCCACTTT.